The clone carrying this T cell receptor (beta chain) was found many times. The antigen remains undetermined. Time point denoted: newly diagnosed GD, antithyroid drugs for less than 3 months. The TCR library was made from RNA that had been extracted from PBMCs in TRIzol. The data stem from a study of regulatory T cells in long-lasting Graves disease. Study overall: Graves' patients, diagnosed recently, had received antithyroid drugs under 3 months. Study-level results: For persistent Graves' patients, TCR diversity was lower than for newly diagnosed ones. New patients shared fewer public clonotypes (around 880) than persistent patients did (around 2,700).

Germline assignment: CDR1 GTSNPN and CDR2 SVGIG (reference sequence). With 4 bases removed from V and 8 bases from J, the gap between germline ends came to 17 bases. The CDR3 spans 14 residues. The TCR beta library used iRepertoire HTBI primers with Arm-PCR amplification of CDR3. TCRdb reprocessed the multiplex PCR reads with MiXCR, giving one entry per CDR3 protein. This table has some 220,000 distinct CDR3 sequences, roughly 18% appearing once. Separately, the same data were catalogued under a study of T cells in Graves' hyperthyroidism and ophthalmopathy. That report notes: Diagnoses were established using clinical symptoms, serum thyroxine and TRAb, thyroid ultrasound and orbital computed tomography.

The sequenced sample was peripheral blood mononuclear cells (PBMCs), obtained at new diagnosis, from a patient treated with antithyroid drugs. This chain joins TRBV30 and TRBJ1-4; D perhaps matches TRBD1 (6 bases). This receptor was taken from a woman in her 30s with Graves disease. The CDR3 protein is CAWNRGGAGEKLFF. CDR3 nucleotide sequence: TGTGCCTGGAACCGGGGGGGGGCTGGAGAAAAACTGTTTTTT.